This T cell receptor (beta chain) emerged from a study of cytomegalovirus exposure and HLA in healthy donors. About the research overall: A later analysis reported the same platform for the 95 to 150 validation repertoires and the 666 first-cohort repertoires.

V lost 3 bases, J lost 1 base, and 9 bases lay in between. The length of the CDR3 is 14 residues. The V gene's germline CDR1 is SGHVS and CDR2 FQNEAQ. Points from the study as a whole: Generally TCR sequences proved uncommon, though certain public TCRs appeared in numerous donors. The authors enumerated some 170 TCR beta chains as linked to cytomegalovirus.

Concerning this clone: Antigen specificity is unknown.

Method: immunoSEQ multiplex PCR; TCRdb's copy keeps in-frame clones and lacks some. Here the sample spans around 63,000 clones, approximately 88% being singletons. The source of this sequence is a young woman in good health and CMV-seronegative. V is TRBV7-8 and J is TRBJ1-1; tentative D call: TRBD1 (5 bases). Sequencing input: PBMCs. For the CDR3, the DNA is TGTGCCAGCAGCTTCATGACAGAGAACACTGAAGCTTTCTTT. Its translation: CASSFMTENTEAFF.